The 26 T cell receptor beta chains below were found in one sample sequenced in a study of blood T cell repertoires in COVID-19 (dated by TCRdb to the early 2020s). Libraries were made using the immunoSEQ multiplex PCR assay. Entries here come from immuneACCESS through TCRdb and include only in-frame sequences with V and J called. Some clones fail to appear in such tables; in the studies checked, an unresolved V gene covers under half of the shortfall, and the cause of the remainder is unknown. This sample gives tens of thousands of clones in total; roughly 83% of them show up just once. Over 2.5% of the sample comes from the top ten. Sample: peripheral blood. These receptors originate from a woman in her sixties or seventies with acute or convalescent COVID-19.

The chain recombines TRBV2 with TRBJ2-5, with TRBD1 identical over 7 bases. This CDR3 has 14 amino acids. J was trimmed by 1 base and V by 4 bases; bases with no gene match: 3. The germline gives CDR1 SNHLY, CDR2 FYNNEI. The DNA of the CDR3 is TGTGCCAGCAGTGGGGGACAGTTCCAAGAGACCCAGTACTTC. Amino acids: CASSGGQFQETQYF.

The genes are TRBV29-1 and TRBJ2-7, with D possibly TRBD1 on 5 matching bases. The V end lost 2 bases, the J end lost 0 bases, and 14 bases lay between the germline ends. Per the germline V gene, CDR1 is SQVTM and CDR2 is ANQGSEA. This CDR3 is 15 amino acids long. The chain's CDR3 is CSVEFVGATSYEQYF. The DNA for the CDR3 is TGCAGCGTTGAATTCGTTGGGGCCACCTCCTACGAGCAGTACTTC.

The V call is TRBV28, the J call TRBJ2-7, with TRBD1 identical over 9 bases. J lost 2 bases, V lost 4 bases, and 3 bases had no gene match. The germline V gene has CDR1 MDHEN and CDR2 SYDVKM. The CDR3 contains 14 residues. For the CDR3, the DNA is TGTGCCAGCAGTTGGGGGGACAGGGCCTACGAGCAGTACTTC. It is translated as CASSWGDRAYEQYF.

The rearrangement joins TRBV3-1 (or the pseudogene TRBV3-2) to TRBJ1-6; D gene unclear. Germline V gene data show CDR1 as LGHDT and CDR2 as YNNKEL (reference sequence). This CDR3 is 16 amino acids long. V dropped 4 bases and J dropped 5 bases, with 15 bases sitting between them. The CDR3 is CASSRYSSPNNSPLHF. The CDR3 DNA reads TGTGCCAGCAGCCGGTATAGCTCTCCTAATAATTCACCCCTCCACTTT.

This chain links TRBV9 with TRBJ2-3, with 10 bases fitting TRBD2. The germline CDR1 and CDR2 sequences are SGDLS and YYNGEE. The CDR3 has 17 residues. Trimming took 0 bases from V and 6 from J; bases not matched to a gene: 10. DNA for the CDR3: TGTGCCAGCAGCGTAGCCCGAATAGCGGGAGGATCGGATACGCAGTATTTT. Its translation: CASSVARIAGGSDTQYF. The full variable domain, with the rest looked up from reference TRBV9 and TRBJ2-3, is DSGVTQTPKHLITATGQRVTLRCSPRSGDLSVYWYQQSLDQGLQFLIQYYNGEERAKGNILERFSAQQFPDLHSELNLSSLELGDSALYFCASSVARIAGGSDTQYFGPGTRLTVL.

The chain employs TRBV3-1 (or the pseudogene TRBV3-2) and TRBJ2-7, with unresolved D. The germline gives CDR1 LGHDT, CDR2 YNNKEL (reference sequence). The CDR3 runs 15 residues. V lost 2 bases to trimming and J lost 3 bases, with 14 bases between them. CDR3 sequence (DNA): TGTGCCAGCAGCCAATCAAGCCAGGAATTCTACGAGCAGTACTTC. Amino acids: CASSQSSQEFYEQYF.

The chain uses TRBV6-2 or TRBV6-3 and TRBJ1-5; perhaps TRBD1 as D (6 bases). V was clipped by 2 bases and J by 4 bases, with 15 bases between them. Germline V gene lookup returns CDR1 MNHEY and CDR2 SVGEGT. The length of the CDR3 is 16 residues. The CDR3 DNA reads TGTGCCAGCAGTTACCAAGGGACACTTAAGAATCAGCCCCAGCATTTT. This gives the protein CASSYQGTLKNQPQHF.

V is TRBV28 and J is TRBJ1-2; 7 positions agree with TRBD1. CDR3 length equals 15 residues. The germline gives CDR1 MDHEN, CDR2 SYDVKM. J lost 3 bases, V lost 5 bases, and 9 bases had no gene match. CDR3 residues: CASSLDRVSYYGYTF. In DNA form, the CDR3 reads TGTGCCAGCAGTCTTGACAGGGTTTCTTACTATGGCTACACCTTC.

This sequence joins TRBV27 and TRBJ1-1, with TRBD1 identical over 7 bases. The CDR3 runs 13 residues. The junction had 6 bases not matched to a gene; V was cut back by 6 bases and J by 5 bases. CDR1 and CDR2 (germline): MNHEY, SMNVEV (reference sequence). The CDR3: CASSEQGRTEAFF. The CDR3 DNA reads TGTGCCAGCAGCGAACAGGGGAGGACTGAAGCTTTCTTT.

V gene TRBV29-1 combines with J gene TRBJ2-5, with D maybe TRBD1 (5 bases). CDR1 is SQVTM and CDR2 is ANQGSEA in the germline V gene. V was shortened by 3 bases and J by 4 bases, with 12 bases between the two germline ends. This CDR3 has 13 amino acids. Here the CDR3 reads CSVDNGRGETQYF. CDR3 DNA sequence: TGCAGCGTTGATAATGGAAGGGGAGAGACCCAGTACTTC.

The CDR3 loop reads CATSGQINQPQHF. The CDR3, as DNA: TGTGCCACCAGTGGCCAGATCAATCAGCCCCAGCATTTT. The chain has TRBV24-1 and TRBJ1-5, with unresolved D. CDR3 length: 13 amino acids. Germline lookup yields CDR1 KGHDR and CDR2 SFDVKD. V was clipped by 5 bases and J by 3 bases, with 7 bases between them.

The CDR3 bases are TGTGCCAGCAGTCCGGACAGGGGGCGCCGGACTGAAGCTTTCTTT. Its translation is CASSPDRGRRTEAFF. The rearrangement joins TRBV11-2 to TRBJ1-1; 11 bases fit TRBD1. The V gene end was trimmed by 6 bases and the J gene end by 5 bases; junction bases not matched to a gene: 8. The CDR3 runs 15 residues. CDR1 and CDR2 from the germline V gene are SGHAT and FQNNGV.

This clone was observed once. The rearrangement links TRBV6-5 to TRBJ1-3; 7 bases agree with TRBD1. The V segment lost 6 bases and the J segment 4 bases; nucleotides outside the gene matches: 9. CDR3 length equals 15 residues. The germline gives CDR1 MNHEY, CDR2 SVGAGI. The DNA for the CDR3 is TGTGCCAGCAGCCCCCCTTCGACAGGGGGAAACACCATATATTTT. Its protein is CASSPPSTGGNTIYF.

The J gene is TRBJ2-4, the V gene TRBV19, with 7 bases lining up with TRBD1. V was clipped by 3 bases and J by 8 bases; unmatched bases: 4. The germline V gene has CDR1 LNHDA and CDR2 SQIVND (reference sequence). The CDR3 has 13 residues. The CDR3 DNA follows: TGTGCCAGTAGTATTGACAGGGATGACATTCAGTACTTC. Translation gives CASSIDRDDIQYF. The whole variable domain, remainder taken from reference TRBV19 and TRBJ2-4, is DGGITQSPKYLFRKEGQNVTLSCEQNLNHDAMYWYRQDPGQGLRLIYYSQIVNDFQKGDIAEGYSVSREKKESFPLTVTSAQKNPTAFYLCASSIDRDDIQYFGAGTRLSVL.

The V and J genes are TRBV29-1 and TRBJ2-7; 7 bases agree with TRBD2. The CDR3 has 12 residues. Germline values: CDR1 SQVTM, CDR2 ANQGSEA. The V segment lost 2 bases and the J segment 2 bases; nucleotides outside the gene matches: 0. CDR3 nucleotides: TGCAGCGTTGAAAGCGGGGCCTACGAGCAGTACTTC. Its protein product is CSVESGAYEQYF.

The chain couples TRBV29-1 to TRBJ1-4; D is undetermined. The germline gives CDR1 SQVTM, CDR2 ANQGSEA. The CDR3 is 12 residues long. Deletions cut 4 bases from V and 8 bases from J, with 11 bases between. The CDR3 DNA is TGCAGCGTTGGTTCCCCCGGGGAAAAACTGTTTTTT. This sequence encodes CSVGSPGEKLFF.

V gene TRBV7-3 combines with J gene TRBJ2-3, with a weak D call TRBD2 (7 bases). Germline V gene sequence: CDR1 SGHTA, CDR2 FQGTGA. The CDR3 has 13 amino acids. V dropped 1 base and J dropped 7 bases, with 9 bases sitting between them. This chain's CDR3 is CASSLRGGHTQYF. The CDR3, as DNA: TGTGCCAGCAGCTTAAGGGGGGGCCATACGCAGTATTTT.

The chain has TRBV30 and TRBJ1-6; D might be TRBD1 (6 bases). The length of the CDR3 is 15 residues. Germline assignment: CDR1 GTSNPN and CDR2 SVGIG (reference sequence). Trimming took 3 bases from V and 11 from J, leaving 20 bases between them. This CDR3 reads CAWRLGGGGVPPLHF. In DNA form, the CDR3 reads TGTGCCTGGAGGCTGGGTGGAGGGGGGGTACCACCCCTCCACTTT.

This chain joins TRBV5-4 and TRBJ2-1; no firm D call. Germline V gene lookup returns CDR1 SGHNT and CDR2 YYREEE (reference sequence). V dropped 1 base and J dropped 6 bases, with 8 bases sitting between them. CDR3 size: 13 residues. The CDR3 here is CASSLLEANEQFF. The CDR3 region has the DNA TGTGCCAGCAGCTTGCTCGAGGCCAATGAGCAGTTCTTC.

The chain is built from TRBV18 and TRBJ1-2, with 9 bases fitting TRBD1. J was trimmed by 2 bases and V by 3 bases; bases with no gene match: 4. Germline V gene sequence: CDR1 KGHSH, CDR2 LQKENI. The CDR3 has 15 amino acids. Written as DNA, the CDR3 is TGTGCCAGCTCACCGGGACAGGGCCCAAACTATGGCTACACCTTC. It specifies CASSPGQGPNYGYTF.

The V and J genes are TRBV28 and TRBJ1-1, with unresolved D. Per germline, CDR1 MDHEN and CDR2 SYDVKM. The CDR3 spans 15 residues. V gave up 2 bases and J gave up 5 bases, with 15 bases separating them. CDR3 loop: CASSLPRSIRTEAFF. CDR3 bases: TGTGCCAGCAGTTTACCAAGATCGATACGGACTGAAGCTTTCTTT.

This clone appeared a few times. The chain recombines TRBV28 with TRBJ2-3; 11 bases align to TRBD2. This CDR3 spans 17 amino acids. Germline lookup yields CDR1 MDHEN and CDR2 SYDVKM. V trimming: 3 bases; J trimming: 0 bases; junction bases outside the gene matches: 5. CDR3: CASSFDRTSGSTDTQYF. In nucleotides, the CDR3 is TGTGCCAGCAGTTTCGATAGGACTAGCGGGAGCACAGATACGCAGTATTTT.

The chain is built from TRBV4-1 and TRBJ2-6; the match to TRBD1 covers 9 bases. Losses at the gene ends were 1 base for V and 2 bases for J; bases not matched to a gene: 0. Germline V gene sequence: CDR1 MGHRA, CDR2 YSYEKL. The CDR3 has 16 amino acids. The CDR3 region is CASSQGQGAGANVLTF. DNA of the CDR3: TGCGCCAGCAGCCAAGGACAGGGGGCTGGGGCCAACGTCCTGACTTTC.

The CDR3 nucleotides are TGCGCCAGCAGCTTGGTGACATTTCAAACGAACACTGAAGCTTTCTTT. This encodes CASSLVTFQTNTEAFF. The V call is TRBV5-1, the J call TRBJ1-1; D call uncertain. Germline values: CDR1 SGHRS, CDR2 YFSETQ. The CDR3 loop spans 16 amino acids. The V gene lost 0 bases and the J gene lost 1 base, with 13 bases spanning the gap.

The chain recombines TRBV3-1 (or the pseudogene TRBV3-2) with TRBJ2-5; 10 positions match TRBD2. Losses at the gene ends were 4 bases for V and 0 bases for J; bases not matched to a gene: 5. The germline V gene has CDR1 LGHDT and CDR2 YNNKEL (reference sequence). The CDR3 contains 16 residues. The DNA for the CDR3 is TGTGCCAGCAGCCCCGGGAGCGGGGGGGACCAAGAGACCCAGTACTTC. The encoded protein is CASSPGSGGDQETQYF.

The chain is built from TRBV15 and TRBJ1-6, with TRBD1 matching over 7 bases. The CDR3 runs to 16 residues. The junction had 6 bases not matched to a gene; V was cut back by 0 bases and J by 7 bases. CDR1 and CDR2 (germline): LNHNV, YYDKDF (reference sequence). The CDR3 loop reads CATSREPGQQNSPLHF. The DNA for the CDR3 is TGTGCCACCAGCAGAGAGCCGGGACAGCAAAATTCACCCCTCCACTTT.